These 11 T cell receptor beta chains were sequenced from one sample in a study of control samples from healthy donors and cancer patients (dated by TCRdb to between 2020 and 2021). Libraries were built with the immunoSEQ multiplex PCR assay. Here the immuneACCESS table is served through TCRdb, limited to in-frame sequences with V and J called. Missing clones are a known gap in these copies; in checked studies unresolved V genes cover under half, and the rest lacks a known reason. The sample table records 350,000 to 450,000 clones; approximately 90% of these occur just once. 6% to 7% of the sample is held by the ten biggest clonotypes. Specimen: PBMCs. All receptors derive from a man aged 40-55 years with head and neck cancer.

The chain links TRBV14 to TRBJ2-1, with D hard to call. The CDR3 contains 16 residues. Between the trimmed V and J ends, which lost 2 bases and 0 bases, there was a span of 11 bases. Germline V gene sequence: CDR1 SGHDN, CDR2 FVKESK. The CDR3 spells CASSQFLASSYNEQFF. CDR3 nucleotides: TGTGCCAGCAGCCAATTCTTGGCCAGCTCCTACAATGAGCAGTTCTTC.

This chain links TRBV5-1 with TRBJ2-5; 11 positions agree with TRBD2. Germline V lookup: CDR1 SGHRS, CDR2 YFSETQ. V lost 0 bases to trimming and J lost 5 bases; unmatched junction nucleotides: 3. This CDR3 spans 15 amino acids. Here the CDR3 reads CASSLAASGGETQYF. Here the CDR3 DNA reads TGCGCCAGCAGCTTGGCCGCTAGCGGGGGGGAGACCCAGTACTTC.

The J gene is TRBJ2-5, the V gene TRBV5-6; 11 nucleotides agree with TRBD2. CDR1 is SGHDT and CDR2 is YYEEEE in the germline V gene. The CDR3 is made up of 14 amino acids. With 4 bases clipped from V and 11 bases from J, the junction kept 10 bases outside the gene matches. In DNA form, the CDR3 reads TGTGCCAGCAGCCGCTCCGGGACTAGCGGAGAACAGTACTTC. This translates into CASSRSGTSGEQYF.

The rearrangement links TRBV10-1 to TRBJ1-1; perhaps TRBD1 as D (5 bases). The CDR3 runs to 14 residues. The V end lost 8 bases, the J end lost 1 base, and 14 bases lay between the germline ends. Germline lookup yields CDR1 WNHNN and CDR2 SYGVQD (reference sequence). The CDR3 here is CASSQDGTNTEAFF. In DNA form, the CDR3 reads TGCGCCAGCTCTCAGGACGGGACGAACACTGAAGCTTTCTTT.

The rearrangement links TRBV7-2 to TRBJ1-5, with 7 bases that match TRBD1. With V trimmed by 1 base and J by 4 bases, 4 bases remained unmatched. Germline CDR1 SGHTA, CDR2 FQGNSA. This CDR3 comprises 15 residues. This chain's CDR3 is CASSLDGTANQPQHF. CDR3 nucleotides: TGTGCCAGCAGCTTAGACGGGACAGCAAATCAGCCCCAGCATTTT.

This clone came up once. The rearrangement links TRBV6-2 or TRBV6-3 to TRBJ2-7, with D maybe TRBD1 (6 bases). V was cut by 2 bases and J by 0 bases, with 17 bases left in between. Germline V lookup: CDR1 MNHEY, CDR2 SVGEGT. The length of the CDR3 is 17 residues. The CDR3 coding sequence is TGTGCCAGCAGTTACAACACCCGACAGGAATACTCCTACGAGCAGTACTTC. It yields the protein CASSYNTRQEYSYEQYF.

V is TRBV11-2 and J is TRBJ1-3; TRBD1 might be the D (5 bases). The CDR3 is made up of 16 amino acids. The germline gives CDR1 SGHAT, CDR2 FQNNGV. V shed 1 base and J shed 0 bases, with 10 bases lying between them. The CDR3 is CASSLVDTRSGNTIYF. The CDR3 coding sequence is TGTGCCAGCAGCTTAGTGGACACTCGCTCTGGAAACACCATATATTTT.

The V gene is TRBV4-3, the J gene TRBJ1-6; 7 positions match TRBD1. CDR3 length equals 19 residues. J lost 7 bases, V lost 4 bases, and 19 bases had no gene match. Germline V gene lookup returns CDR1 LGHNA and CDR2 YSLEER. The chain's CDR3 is CASSLEGGRDIGGNSPLHF. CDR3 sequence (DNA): TGCGCCAGCAGCCTTGAAGGAGGCCGGGACATAGGGGGCAATTCACCCCTCCACTTT.

CDR3 nucleotide sequence: TGTGCCAGCAGCGCCGTGAGGGACAGGGTCACCGGGGAGCTGTTTTTT. Protein product: CASSAVRDRVTGELFF. The chain links TRBV28 to TRBJ2-2; 9 nucleotides agree with TRBD1. The V and J ends lost 6 bases and 4 bases, in that order; junction bases with no gene match: 9. The CDR3 extends over 16 amino acids. Germline values: CDR1 MDHEN, CDR2 SYDVKM.

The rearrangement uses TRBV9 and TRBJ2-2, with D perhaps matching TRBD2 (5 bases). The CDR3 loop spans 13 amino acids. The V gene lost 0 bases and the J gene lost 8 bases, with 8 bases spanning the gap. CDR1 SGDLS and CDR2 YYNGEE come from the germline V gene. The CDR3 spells CASSVATGGELFF. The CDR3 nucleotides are TGTGCCAGCAGCGTAGCTACGGGAGGGGAGCTGTTTTTT.

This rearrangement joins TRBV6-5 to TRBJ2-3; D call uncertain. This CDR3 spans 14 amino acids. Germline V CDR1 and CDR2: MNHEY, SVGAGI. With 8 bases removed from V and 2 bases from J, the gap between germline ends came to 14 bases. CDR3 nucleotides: TGTGCCAGCGGGTTTGTGGGATTCACAGATACGCAGTATTTT. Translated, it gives CASGFVGFTDTQYF.